Below are 17 T cell receptor beta chains sequenced from a single sample in a study of cytomegalovirus exposure and HLA in healthy donors. Amplification used 60 Vbeta primers and 13 Jbeta primers. Clones were read by immunoSEQ multiplex PCR, and TCRdb kept only the in-frame ones, dropping some. The sample shows some 140,000 clones, more than 70% of them seen only once. Material: PBMCs. Receptors originate from a woman aged 40 to 50 in good health and CMV-seropositive.

The CDR3 loop reads CASSSLAGENTGELFF. For the CDR3, the DNA is TGTGCCAGCAGCTCCTTAGCGGGAGAGAACACCGGGGAGCTGTTTTTT. The gene calls are TRBV11-3 and TRBJ2-2, with 9 bases matching TRBD2. With 4 bases clipped from V and 1 base from J, the junction kept 4 bases outside the gene matches. Germline V lookup: CDR1 SGHNT, CDR2 YENEEA. The CDR3 totals 16 residues.

The genes are TRBV6-6 and TRBJ2-7; the match to TRBD1 covers 10 bases. From germline, CDR1 is MNHNY and CDR2 SVGAGI (reference sequence). The CDR3 length is 16 residues. J gave up 6 bases and V 6 bases, and 14 bases lay outside the gene matches. In DNA form, the CDR3 reads TGTGCCAGCAGCCAACCTCGAGGGACAGGGGTCGGCGAGCAGTACTTC. Encoded protein: CASSQPRGTGVGEQYF.

V and J are TRBV4-2 and TRBJ2-7; no definite D call. Germline CDR1 LGHNA, CDR2 YNFKEQ. V was clipped by 0 bases and J by 1 base, with 10 bases between them. The CDR3 covers 15 residues. This CDR3 reads CASSQEGVSSYEQYF. For the CDR3, the DNA is TGTGCCAGCAGCCAAGAGGGCGTCTCGTCCTACGAGCAGTACTTC.

The chain couples TRBV15 to TRBJ2-3, with 7 positions matching TRBD2. The J segment lost 3 bases and the V segment lost 4 bases, leaving 13 bases of the junction unmatched. Germline V gene lookup returns CDR1 LNHNV and CDR2 YYDKDF (reference sequence). This CDR3 is 17 amino acids long. The CDR3 DNA sequence: TGTGCCACCAGCACGACCACCCCGGACGGGGGGACAGATACGCAGTATTTT. Translated, it gives CATSTTTPDGGTDTQYF.

The J gene is TRBJ2-7, the V gene TRBV10-1; D perhaps matches TRBD1 (5 bases). The CDR3 sequence is 14 residues long. V was trimmed by 3 bases and J by 6 bases, leaving 15 bases between them. CDR1 is WNHNN, CDR2 SYGVQD, per germline (reference sequence). As DNA, the CDR3 is TGCGCCAGCAGTGAAAGTGGACAAAGCTTCGAGCAGTACTTC. Its protein product is CASSESGQSFEQYF.

V gene TRBV27 combines with J gene TRBJ1-2, with 9 bases identical to TRBD1. This CDR3 is 14 amino acids long. Unmatched junction bases numbered 9, after V lost 6 bases and J lost 7 bases. Germline CDR1 MNHEY, CDR2 SMNVEV (reference sequence). This CDR3 is CASRDTGGHSGYTF. The CDR3 nucleotides read TGTGCCAGCAGGGATACAGGGGGCCACTCTGGCTACACCTTC.

The table lists this clone with a count of one. The chain couples TRBV7-6 to TRBJ2-1, with D uncertain. The CDR3 is 13 residues long. Trimming took 0 bases from V and 5 from J, leaving 5 bases between them. The V gene's germline CDR1 is SGHVS and CDR2 FNYEAQ. CDR3 DNA: TGTGCCAGCAGCTTAGCGCGCCACAATGAGCAGTTCTTC. This translates into CASSLARHNEQFF.

This rearrangement joins TRBV19 to TRBJ2-5, with D possibly being TRBD2 (7 bases). The V end was cut by 2 bases, the J end by 5 bases, with 24 bases between. There are 18 residues in the CDR3. From germline, CDR1 is LNHDA and CDR2 SQIVND (reference sequence). The CDR3 bases are TGTGCCAGTAGTATAATTGGAATTCGCGGGAGAGGGGGTGAGACCCAGTACTTC. This sequence encodes CASSIIGIRGRGGETQYF. Together with reference TRBV19 and TRBJ2-5, the CDR3 gives the full variable domain: DGGITQSPKYLFRKEGQNVTLSCEQNLNHDAMYWYRQDPGQGLRLIYYSQIVNDFQKGDIAEGYSVSREKKESFPLTVTSAQKNPTAFYLCASSIIGIRGRGGETQYFGPGTRLLVL.

The chain is built from TRBV7-3 and TRBJ2-5, with D possibly being TRBD2 (6 bases). There are 13 residues in the CDR3. V was clipped by 2 bases and J by 5 bases, with 9 bases between them. CDR1 SGHTA and CDR2 FQGTGA come from the germline V gene. The CDR3 region has the DNA TGTGCCAGCAGCTTAGGGGGGTCGGAGACCCAGTACTTC. This gives the protein CASSLGGSETQYF.

The V gene is TRBV28, the J gene TRBJ1-5; unclear D gene. The CDR3 runs 13 residues. V lost 7 bases and J 3 bases, leaving 10 bases between the germline ends. The germline V gene encodes CDR1 MDHEN and CDR2 SYDVKM. CDR3 coding DNA: TGTGCCAGCATCGCAGGCCACAATCAGCCCCAGCATTTT. Residues: CASIAGHNQPQHF.

This chain connects TRBV18 to TRBJ1-2; D is ambiguous. The germline CDR1 and CDR2 sequences are KGHSH and LQKENI. CDR3 length: 15 amino acids. V was cut by 3 bases and J by 2 bases, with 13 bases left in between. This CDR3 reads CASSPRADFNYGYTF. The CDR3 coding sequence is TGTGCCAGCTCACCGAGGGCGGATTTCAACTATGGCTACACCTTC.

This rearrangement joins TRBV30 to TRBJ1-1; D gene uncertain. CDR3 size: 13 residues. V lost 3 bases, J lost 1 base, and 9 bases lay in between. CDR1 is GTSNPN, CDR2 SVGIG, per germline (reference sequence). For the CDR3, the DNA is TGTGCCTGGAGGTTACAGTCGAACACTGAAGCTTTCTTT. This gives the protein CAWRLQSNTEAFF.

For the CDR3, the DNA is TGTGCCAGCAGCATTGGGGTGACAGGGAGGATAGACACTGAAGCTTTCTTT. It encodes CASSIGVTGRIDTEAFF. The chain links TRBV5-6 to TRBJ1-1; 7 bases are shared with TRBD1. V lost 4 bases and J lost 3; bases outside the gene matches: 15. Germline V gene sequence: CDR1 SGHDT, CDR2 YYEEEE. This CDR3 contains 17 residues.

This clone showed up just a few times. V usage is TRBV5-1 and J usage is TRBJ2-1; D is ambiguous. Germline V lookup: CDR1 SGHRS, CDR2 YFSETQ. CDR3 length: 14 amino acids. Deletions cut 0 bases from V and 7 bases from J, with 11 bases between. Here the CDR3 DNA reads TGCGCCAGCAGCTTGGGTCAGTCTTTTAATGAGCAGTTCTTC. Translated: CASSLGQSFNEQFF.

This chain links TRBV30 with TRBJ1-2; no firm D call. In germline, CDR1 is GTSNPN, CDR2 SVGIG (reference sequence). The CDR3 loop spans 14 amino acids. Trimming took off 3 bases at V and 3 bases at J, with 14 bases between the two ends. The chain's CDR3 is CAWSPGGMYYGYTF. The CDR3 DNA reads TGTGCCTGGAGCCCCGGAGGGATGTACTATGGCTACACCTTC.

This clone appeared once. The rearrangement joins TRBV21-1 to TRBJ2-7; the table names TRBD1, a call not compared with the DNA. TRBV21-1 is a pseudogene. This CDR3 is 16 amino acids long. The DNA of the CDR3 is TGTGCCAGCAGCAGAAACAGGGACCTATCCGGGCGGGAGCAGTACTTC. Residues: CASSRNRDLSGREQYF.

J is TRBJ2-5 and V is TRBV5-1, with TRBD2 matching over 11 bases. Germline-derived CDR1 and CDR2 are SGHRS and YFSETQ. Germline trimming cut 5 bases from V and 5 bases from J; bases unmatched to any gene: 8. The CDR3 extends over 15 amino acids. CDR3 residues: CASRNSGREGETQYF. CDR3 nucleotides: TGCGCCAGCAGAAATAGCGGGAGGGAAGGGGAGACCCAGTACTTC.